This record looks at one TCR beta chain sequence and its context. From germline, CDR1 is SGHKS and CDR2 YYEKEE (reference sequence). Trimming cost V 3 bases and J 1 base, with 7 bases left between them. This CDR3 comprises 13 residues. Sequencing was performed with immunoSEQ multiplex PCR; in TCRdb, only in-frame clones are kept and a portion is missing. The top ten clones hold less than 1.5% of a sample with 90,000 to 120,000 clones, about 93% of them seen once. The data derive from a study of blood T cell repertoires in COVID-19. This rearrangement joins TRBV5-5 to TRBJ1-2; no clear D gene. The specimen was peripheral blood. The clonotype comes from a woman aged 25-40 years with acute or convalescent COVID-19. CDR3 loop: CASSSASNYGYTF. In DNA, the CDR3 is TGTGCCAGCAGCTCCGCCAGTAACTATGGCTACACCTTC. The full variable domain, with the rest looked up from reference TRBV5-5 and TRBJ1-2, is DAGVTQSPTHLIKTRGQQVTLRCSPISGHKSVSWYQQVLGQGPQFIFQYYEKEERGRGNFPDRFSARQFPNYSSELNVNALLLGDSALYLCASSSASNYGYTFGSGTRLTVV.